The T cell receptor (beta chain) described here comes from a study of PD-L1 blockade in urothelial cancer. Looking at the study overall: Patients' histories included 0 to 3 prior chemotherapy regimens.

Described time point: peripheral blood 6 weeks after treatment start. Trimming removed 5 bases from V and 7 bases from J; junction bases left unmatched: 5. The CDR3 covers 13 residues. The germline gives CDR1 WNHNN, CDR2 SYGVQD (reference sequence). Only in-frame clones appear in the TCRdb table, and some are missing; sequencing was by immunoSEQ multiplex PCR. The sample shows roughly 76,000 clones, under 95% of them seen only once. As to this clone: No antigen is known for it.

Study observations and caveats: Tumor-associated TCR clones expanded more in blood at 3 weeks in patients with durable benefit.

The receptor's source is an elderly woman with urothelial cancer. The chain uses TRBV10-1 and TRBJ1-5, with 7 positions matching TRBD1. The sequences come from PBMCs, collected around atezolizumab (anti-PD-L1) treatment. The CDR3 sequence is CASSTGQDQPQHF. The CDR3 DNA reads TGCGCCAGCAGTACCGGACAGGACCAGCCCCAGCATTTT.